The rows below give T cell receptor beta chains drawn from one sample of a study of vaccination and CD4 T cells after COVID-19. A single record per CDR3 protein comes from TCRdb applying MiXCR to the PCR reads. The profile covers fewer than 15,000 distinct CDR3 sequences, with more than 30% appearing a single time and approximately 13% taken by the ten largest. Their antigens remain unidentified. The sample consisted of CD4+ T cells from blood, cultured in vitro, taken after SARS-CoV-2 vaccination. The receptors stem from a human donor who had recovered from COVID-19. Each CDR3 is given with its conserved first and last residue. Fields, in order: J gene, V gene, D gene, clone size, CDR3 DNA, CDR3 protein. A D gene is named only where the DNA matches it firmly. Clone size appears in some rows only: once, few, many, or a class for an expanded clone.

TRBJ2-7 | TRBV6-1 | TRBD1 | few | TGTGCCAGCAGTGACCCTCCGACAGGGATCCGCGAGCAGTACTTC | CASSDPPTGIREQYF
TRBJ1-5 | TRBV12-3/TRBV12-4 | NA | few | TGTGCCAGCAGTGAAGACAGTGGGGGCAAGCCCCAGCATTTT | CASSEDSGGKPQHF
TRBJ1-6 | TRBV7-8 | TRBD1 | NA | TGTGCCAGCAGCTTAAGGGACAGAGCCCCCCTCCACTTT | CASSLRDRAPLHF
TRBJ2-5 | TRBV6-1 | NA | NA | TGTGCCAGCAGCCATAGGACGGAACAAGAGACCCAGTACTTC | CASSHRTEQETQYF
TRBJ2-7 | TRBV28 | NA | NA | TGTGCCAGCAGTTTACCTCGGACAGCCTACGAGCAGTACTTC | CASSLPRTAYEQYF
TRBJ1-5 | TRBV6-1 | NA | few | TGTGCCAGCAGCCAACAGGGAAATCAGCCCCAGCATTTT | CASSQQGNQPQHF
TRBJ2-3 | TRBV20-1 | TRBD2 | few | TGCAGTGCTAGCTCGGGACTAGCGGGAGCAGCCATAGGCACAGATACGCAGTATTTT | CSASSGLAGAAIGTDTQYF
TRBJ2-4 | TRBV20-1 | NA | few | TGCAGTGCTAGGCGACAGCGGTGGGACATTCAGTACTTC | CSARRQRWDIQYF
TRBJ1-2 | TRBV5-4 | TRBD1 | NA | TGTGCCAGCAGCCTCGGACAGGGTGAAGATGGCTACACCTTC | CASSLGQGEDGYTF
TRBJ2-7 | TRBV5-6 | NA | NA | TGTGCCAGCAGCTTTCGGTCACTTTCGTCCGAGCAGTACTTC | CASSFRSLSSEQYF
TRBJ1-2 | TRBV6-1 | NA | few | TGTGCCAGCAGTGTTACGGGGCTCTATGGCTACACCTTC | CASSVTGLYGYTF
TRBJ1-5 | TRBV7-2 | NA | few | TGTGCCAGCAGCTTCACTTCGGGTCAGCCCCAGCATTTT | CASSFTSGQPQHF
TRBJ2-6 | TRBV19 | NA | few | TGTGCCAGTAGTATACCGACAGGGAGGGCTGGGGCCAACGTCCTGACTTTC | CASSIPTGRAGANVLTF
TRBJ2-5 | TRBV6-5 | TRBD1 | NA | TGTGCCAGCAGTTACGAGGGGACAGGCCTGGGGTTTGAGACCCAGTACTTC | CASSYEGTGLGFETQYF
TRBJ2-5 | TRBV20-1 | TRBD2 | NA | TGCAGTGCACGGGGGGGAGTGATGGGAGAGACCCAGTACTTC | CSARGGVMGETQYF
TRBJ1-5 | TRBV20-1 | NA | few | TGCAGTGCTAGACCCTGGCAGGATGGTCAGCCCCAGCATTTT | CSARPWQDGQPQHF
TRBJ2-7 | TRBV7-2 | NA | few | TGTGCCAGCAGCCCGGCGGGACCGAGCTCCTACGAGCAGTACTTC | CASSPAGPSSYEQYF
TRBJ1-5 | TRBV28 | TRBD1 | NA | TGTGCCAGCAGTCGACAGGGGGAAAACCAGCCCCAGCATTTT | CASSRQGENQPQHF
TRBJ2-2 | TRBV4-1 | TRBD2 | NA | TGCGCCAGCAACGGACTAGCGGGAACTCGCACCGGGGAGCTGTTTTTT | CASNGLAGTRTGELFF
TRBJ2-1 | TRBV19 | NA | NA | TGTGCCAGTAGTACCCCGGGACCGGGCTCCAATGAGCAGTTCTTC | CASSTPGPGSNEQFF
TRBJ1-1 | TRBV6-2/TRBV6-3 | TRBD1 | NA | TGTGCCAGCAGACGACAGGGTTTGGACACTGAAGCTTTCTTT | CASRRQGLDTEAFF
TRBJ1-6 | TRBV20-1 | TRBD1 | NA | TGCAGTGCTGGATCCGGGACAGGGCAATCACCCCTCCACTTT | CSAGSGTGQSPLHF
TRBJ2-7 | TRBV4-1 | NA | NA | TGCGCCAGCAGTTTAGTCCCACGGACAGTGGTCTACGAGCAGTACTTC | CASSLVPRTVVYEQYF
TRBJ1-2 | TRBV24-1 | NA | NA | TGTGCCACCAGTGTGGGGGGGGCCTATGGCTACACCTTC | CATSVGGAYGYTF
TRBJ1-2 | TRBV20-1 | TRBD1 | medium-sized | TGCAGTGCTTCCTCCGGACAGGGGAAAGACTATGGCTACACCTTC | CSASSGQGKDYGYTF
TRBJ1-2 | TRBV19 | NA | few | TGTGCCAGTAGTACCGCCCGATTAGTGAACTATGGCTACACCTTC | CASSTARLVNYGYTF
TRBJ1-3 | TRBV7-2 | NA | NA | TGTGCCAGCAGCCACAGGGTTGGAAACACCATATATTTT | CASSHRVGNTIYF
TRBJ2-3 | TRBV28 | NA | NA | TGTGCCAGCAGTTTACGCGGGGTTACCACTAGCACAGATACGCAGTATTTT | CASSLRGVTTSTDTQYF
TRBJ2-3 | TRBV29-1 | NA | NA | TGCAGCGTCCAGGGTGTCGCGGTATCTAGCACAGATACGCAGTATTTT | CSVQGVAVSSTDTQYF
TRBJ2-4 | TRBV7-2 | NA | NA | TGTGCCAGCAGCTTAGCGGGAGCCGCCAAAAACATTCAGTACTTC | CASSLAGAAKNIQYF
TRBJ2-2 | TRBV27 | NA | few | TGTGCCAGCCGACCACATCGTGCCAAAGGCGACACCGGGGAGCTGTTTTTT | CASRPHRAKGDTGELFF
TRBJ1-5 | TRBV20-1 | NA | NA | TGCAGTGCTAGAAATATAGTATGGGGTCACTGGAGCAATCAGCCCCAGCATTTT | CSARNIVWGHWSNQPQHF
TRBJ2-3 | TRBV18 | TRBD2 | NA | TGTGCCAGCTCACCCGCCGGGCTAGCGGGAGACCGTACCGGTTTGGATACGCAGTATTTT | CASSPAGLAGDRTGLDTQYF
TRBJ2-7 | TRBV6-2/TRBV6-3 | TRBD1 | few | TGTGCCAGCAGTAAGAACCTCGGGACAGGGGCCTACGAGCAGTACTTC | CASSKNLGTGAYEQYF
TRBJ2-1 | TRBV24-1 | NA | NA | TGTGCCACCAGTGAGCTGGGACTTATGGGGCAGTTCTTC | CATSELGLMGQFF
TRBJ1-5 | TRBV28 | NA | NA | TGTGCCAGCAGCCCTGAAGTTATCAAGCCCCAGCATTTT | CASSPEVIKPQHF
TRBJ2-1 | TRBV1 | NA | NA | TGCACCAGCAGCCCTTGGAGGCCCCCCTACAATGAGCAGTTCTTC | CTSSPWRPPYNEQFF